The sample holds many counts of the clone carrying this T cell receptor (beta chain). CDR3 length equals 15 residues. Trimming cost V 3 bases and J 2 bases, with 11 bases left between them. The germline V gene encodes CDR1 SGHTA and CDR2 FQGTGA. The data are from a study of T-cell memory formation after mild COVID-19. TCRdb fed the 5' RACE reads into MiXCR, producing one record per CDR3 protein. The sample carries 350,000 to 500,000 distinct CDR3 sequences, 20% to 30% recorded once. Specimen: PBMCs or a T cell subset sorted from them (not recorded which). The sequence derives from an adult woman who had mild COVID-19 (a few samples of this study predate the infection). Cell type and time point are not known. This sequence joins TRBV7-3 and TRBJ1-3, with D maybe TRBD1 (5 bases). The DNA for the CDR3 is TGTGCCAGCAGCTTGCTCGGGACGGCTGGAAACACCATATATTTT. It specifies CASSLLGTAGNTIYF.